These T cell receptor beta chains were read from a single sample in a study of blood T cell repertoires in COVID-19. TCRdb's copy holds only in-frame clones and misses some; the assay was immunoSEQ multiplex PCR. The sample comprises approximately 100,000 clones, around 75% of which are singletons, and approximately 0.9% rests with the top ten. The sample taken for sequencing was peripheral blood. These TCRs come from a human donor with acute or convalescent COVID-19. The donor label of this sample is uncertain. Both conserved end residues are part of each CDR3. Fields, in order: D gene, V gene, clone size, J gene, CDR3 protein, CDR3 DNA. D genes are given only for firm matches. Where a row states a size, it is once, few, many or the class of an expanded clone; other rows omit it.

.	TRBV28	.	TRBJ1-6	CATRGGRVGSPLHF	TGTGCCACCCGCGGGGGTAGAGTCGGTTCACCCCTCCACTTT
.	TRBV27	many	TRBJ1-5	CASSLSWQNQPQHF	TGTGCCAGCAGTTTATCGTGGCAGAATCAGCCCCAGCATTTT
TRBD1	TRBV23-1	.	TRBJ2-5	CASSQSGTGRGETQYF	TGCGCCAGCAGTCAATCGGGGACAGGGCGCGGGGAGACCCAGTACTTC
.	TRBV28	.	TRBJ2-7	CASSIPRGSYEQYF	TGTGCCAGCAGTATCCCCCGGGGCTCCTACGAGCAGTACTTC
TRBD1	TRBV19	.	TRBJ1-4	CASSRTGGGLILDEKLFF	TGTGCCAGTAGCAGGACAGGGGGCGGATTAATTCTCGATGAAAAACTGTTTTTT
.	TRBV2	once	TRBJ2-5	CASSEKGIVQETQYF	TGTGCCAGCAGTGAAAAGGGGATTGTGCAAGAGACCCAGTACTTC
TRBD1	TRBV19	.	TRBJ2-5	CASSDRGETQYF	TGTGCCAGTAGTGACAGGGGAGAGACCCAGTACTTC
.	TRBV21-1	few	TRBJ1-6	CASSKVGQGSSYNSPLHF	.
.	TRBV28	.	TRBJ1-6	CASSFGRESSPLHF	TGTGCCAGCAGTTTTGGTAGGGAGAGTTCACCCCTCCACTTT
TRBD1	TRBV28	.	TRBJ1-5	CASSYRQGHQPQHF	TGTGCCAGCAGCTACAGACAGGGCCATCAGCCCCAGCATTTT
.	TRBV6-5	.	TRBJ2-3	CASRSTLATDTQYF	TGTGCCAGCAGATCGACCCTAGCGACAGATACGCAGTATTTT
TRBD1	TRBV11-2	.	TRBJ1-1	CASSAPGTAAYWNTEAFF	TGTGCCAGCAGCGCCCCCGGGACAGCAGCCTATTGGAACACTGAAGCTTTCTTT
.	TRBV5-6	.	TRBJ2-2	CASSLVRGRVTGTGELFF	TGTGCCAGCAGCTTGGTCAGGGGAAGGGTGACAGGTACCGGGGAGCTGTTTTTT
TRBD2	TRBV7-8	.	TRBJ2-3	CASSLGLAGVGTQYF	TGTGCCAGCAGCCTGGGACTAGCGGGGGTGGGTACGCAGTATTTT
TRBD2	TRBV2	.	TRBJ2-1	CASRKTSGGHNEQFF	TGTGCCAGCAGGAAGACTAGCGGGGGGCACAATGAGCAGTTCTTC
TRBD1	TRBV5-8	.	TRBJ1-2	CASSYLTGGLYGYTF	TGTGCCAGCAGCTACCTGACAGGGGGACTGTATGGCTACACCTTC
TRBD1	TRBV3-1/TRBV3-2	.	TRBJ2-4	CASSLTGGAAKNIQYF	TGTGCCAGCAGCCTAACAGGGGGCGCCGCCAAAAACATTCAGTACTTC
.	TRBV18	.	TRBJ1-4	CASSPGGGDNEKLFF	TGTGCCAGCTCACCAGGGGGCGGTGATAATGAAAAACTGTTTTTT
TRBD1	TRBV30	.	TRBJ1-6	CAWGTGDISPLHF	TGTGCCTGGGGGACAGGGGACATTTCACCCCTCCACTTT
TRBD1	TRBV2	.	TRBJ1-4	CASSLGQGVFEKLFF	TGTGCCAGCAGTCTGGGACAGGGGGTATTTGAAAAACTGTTTTTT
.	TRBV10-3	.	TRBJ1-6	CAISDELTPSPLHF	TGTGCCATCAGTGACGAGCTTACCCCTTCACCCCTCCACTTT
.	TRBV5-1	.	TRBJ2-5	CASSLSLGAWETQYF	TGCGCCAGCAGCCTCTCACTGGGGGCCTGGGAGACCCAGTACTTC
.	TRBV4-1	.	TRBJ1-5	CASSQPDSNQPQHF	TGCGCCAGCAGCCAACCAGACAGTAATCAGCCCCAGCATTTT
.	TRBV11-2	.	TRBJ2-5	CASSLGNRARGETQYF	TGTGCCAGCAGCTTAGGGAACAGGGCCCGCGGGGAGACCCAGTACTTC